The clone carrying this T cell receptor (beta chain) came up many times. The antigen is not known. Losses at the gene ends were 3 bases for V and 1 base for J; bases not matched to a gene: 4. Germline CDR1 and CDR2: KGHSH and LQKENI. This CDR3 comprises 15 residues. The sample originates from a study of beta chain features in type 1 diabetes. The authors reverse transcribed all of the isolated RNA, so sequencing captured expressed TCRB transcripts. Some clones are missing from TCRdb's copy, which holds only in-frame ones; the method was immunoSEQ multiplex PCR. The sample yields around 190,000 clones, roughly an eighth seen once. Overall study findings and caveats: When VDJ junctions were examined, type 1 diabetes patients showed fewer insertions and more deletions. Cells carrying high TCR expression could end up over-represented when cDNA is sequenced.

The gene calls are TRBV18 and TRBJ1-1, with TRBD1 matching 8 bases. What was sequenced was central memory CD4+ T cells from blood. The source is a woman younger than 35 in good health. CDR3 sequence reads: CASSPGQARNTEAFF. CDR3 coding DNA: TGTGCCAGCTCACCGGGACAGGCGAGGAACACTGAAGCTTTCTTT.